The sequence of this TCR beta chain was determined in a study of blood T cell repertoires in COVID-19. Study-wide background: Material from acute and convalescent COVID-19 was sourced from the United States, Italy and Spain. Sample material is recorded as cDNA or gDNA derived from T cells, B-cell-depleted T cells, or PBMCs.

This CDR3 has 15 residues. Deletions cut 5 bases from V and 2 bases from J, with 16 bases between. The germline V gene has CDR1 SGHRS and CDR2 YFSETQ. Recruited during active infection, patients (from Seattle) were subsequently followed longitudinally. Source study methods: Estimation of nucleated cell counts was performed using reference gene primer amplification. Clones were sequenced by immunoSEQ multiplex PCR, and TCRdb holds only the in-frame ones, with some missing. V and J calls and clone size are given by that table; D and trimming were obtained from the DNA. This table holds roughly 160,000 clones, about 85% found once.

Sequencing was performed on peripheral blood. The sequence derives from a man older than 75 with COVID-19, enrolled during active disease. The chain couples TRBV5-1 to TRBJ1-2; D may be TRBD1 (6 bases). The CDR3 DNA reads TGCGCCAGCAGAACCGGGACACCGACAAACTATGGCTACACCTTC. Amino acid sequence: CASRTGTPTNYGYTF. Based on the CDR3 plus reference TRBV5-1 and TRBJ1-2, the full variable domain is KAGVTQTPRYLIKTRGQQVTLSCSPISGHRSVSWYQQTPGQGLQFLFEYFSETQRNKGNFPGRFSGRQFSNSRSEMNVSTLELGDSALYLCASRTGTPTNYGYTFGSGTRLTVV.